Following are 25 T cell receptor beta chains from one sample sequenced in a study of T cell responses to AZD1222 COVID-19 vaccine. Sequencing was performed with immunoSEQ multiplex PCR; in TCRdb, only in-frame clones are kept and a portion is missing. The table records 70,000 to 90,000 clones, more than 75% of them present only once. Material: peripheral blood, obtained 28 days after the second AZD1222 dose. The receptors originated from an adult who received the AZD1222 COVID-19 vaccine.

At least ten counts were recorded for this clone. Other DNA variants within this sample encode the same CDR3. The chain has TRBV5-1 and TRBJ1-1; maybe TRBD1 (6 bases). CDR3 length: 14 residues. V lost 0 bases, J lost 4 bases, and 10 bases lay in between. CDR1 SGHRS and CDR2 YFSETQ come from the germline V gene. The CDR3 sequence: CASSLAGGFTEAFF. CDR3 bases: TGCGCCAGCAGCTTGGCCGGGGGCTTCACTGAAGCTTTCTTT.

The chain combines TRBV6-5 with TRBJ2-2, with a possible D match to TRBD2 (6 bases). The CDR3 length is 14 residues. Germline CDR1 MNHEY, CDR2 SVGAGI. V was pared by 5 bases and J by 1 base, with 8 bases between. CDR3 coding DNA: TGTGCCAGCAGTCCGCGGGAGAACACCGGGGAGCTGTTTTTT. As protein: CASSPRENTGELFF.

This chain uses TRBV28 with TRBJ1-2; a weak D match, TRBD1 (6 bases). The germline V gene encodes CDR1 MDHEN and CDR2 SYDVKM. With 2 bases removed from V and 3 bases from J, the gap between germline ends came to 10 bases. The CDR3 spans 14 residues. The CDR3 region is CASSLEGVYYGYTF. DNA for the CDR3: TGTGCCAGCAGTTTAGAGGGGGTTTACTATGGCTACACCTTC.

This rearrangement joins TRBV3-1 (or the pseudogene TRBV3-2) to TRBJ1-3; D is undetermined. Trimming removed 2 bases at V and 2 bases at J, with 1 base between. Germline lookup yields CDR1 LGHDT and CDR2 YNNKEL (reference sequence). The CDR3 length is 12 residues. The CDR3 here is CASSQTGNTIYF. The CDR3, as DNA: TGTGCCAGCAGCCAAACTGGAAACACCATATATTTT.

The V gene is TRBV29-1, the J gene TRBJ2-7; TRBD1 agrees at 8 bases. Germline CDR1 reads SQVTM; CDR2 reads ANQGSEA. This CDR3 has 14 residues. Trimming removed 4 bases from V and 0 bases from J; junction bases left unmatched: 5. CDR3 DNA sequence: TGCAGCGTTGTTCTGGGGACAGGCTCCTACGAGCAGTACTTC. This encodes CSVVLGTGSYEQYF.

The CDR3 coding sequence is TGTGCCAGCAGTGGCCCCCGGCGCGAGCAGTACTTC. Its protein is CASSGPRREQYF. The chain uses TRBV28 and TRBJ2-7; D unresolved. V was shortened by 5 bases and J by 6 bases, with 11 bases between the two germline ends. The CDR3 has 12 amino acids. Germline loops: CDR1 MDHEN, CDR2 SYDVKM.

The genes are TRBV3-1 (or the pseudogene TRBV3-2) and TRBJ2-5; TRBD1 matches at 7 bases. The CDR3 runs to 14 residues. The junction had 7 bases not matched to a gene; V was cut back by 4 bases and J by 5 bases. Germline lookup yields CDR1 LGHDT and CDR2 YNNKEL (reference sequence). CDR3 nucleotides: TGTGCCAGCAGCCCAAAGACAGGGCTCGAGACCCAGTACTTC. This sequence encodes CASSPKTGLETQYF.

The genes are TRBV5-1 and TRBJ2-3; D is unclear. V was trimmed by 0 bases and J by 5 bases, leaving 7 bases between them. The CDR3 totals 13 residues. Germline V gene data show CDR1 as SGHRS and CDR2 as YFSETQ. The CDR3 spells CASSLAPVDTQYF. The CDR3 DNA follows: TGCGCCAGCAGCTTGGCGCCGGTAGATACGCAGTATTTT.

The chain has TRBV19 and TRBJ1-5, with no clear D. Germline V CDR1 and CDR2: LNHDA, SQIVND (reference sequence). The CDR3 runs 17 residues. Trimming took off 4 bases at V and 0 bases at J, with 16 bases between the two ends. CDR3 region: CASSTGQIVYSNQPQHF. Written as DNA, the CDR3 is TGTGCCAGTAGTACGGGCCAAATCGTTTATAGCAATCAGCCCCAGCATTTT.

The chain links TRBV5-1 to TRBJ1-6; no reliable D call. The ends were cut back, 0 bases at V and 8 bases at J, with 12 bases in the middle. Per the germline V gene, CDR1 is SGHRS and CDR2 is YFSETQ. The CDR3 is 15 residues long. CDR3 coding DNA: TGCGCCAGCAGCTTGGCTGAAGACGGTGATTCACCCCTCCACTTT. This sequence encodes CASSLAEDGDSPLHF. Based on the CDR3 plus reference TRBV5-1 and TRBJ1-6, the full variable domain is KAGVTQTPRYLIKTRGQQVTLSCSPISGHRSVSWYQQTPGQGLQFLFEYFSETQRNKGNFPGRFSGRQFSNSRSEMNVSTLELGDSALYLCASSLAEDGDSPLHFGNGTRLTVT.

This clone has a single count. The V and J genes are TRBV28 and TRBJ1-2; D call uncertain. The CDR3 covers 14 residues. Trimming removed 5 bases at V and 6 bases at J, with 16 bases between. Germline V CDR1 and CDR2: MDHEN, SYDVKM. The CDR3 sequence is CASSPLTTGNGYTF. In DNA form, the CDR3 reads TGTGCCAGCAGTCCCCTTACTACGGGGAATGGCTACACCTTC.

The chain employs TRBV6-6 and TRBJ2-1; TRBD2 might be the D (5 bases). Per the germline V gene, CDR1 is MNHNY and CDR2 is SVGAGI (reference sequence). The CDR3 loop spans 16 amino acids. V lost 7 bases to trimming and J lost 12 bases, with 28 bases between them. CDR3 nucleotides: TGTGCCAGCACCCCCCGGACTGCAACGAAGTTCAAAGGGCAGTTCTTC. This encodes CASTPRTATKFKGQFF.

The chain combines TRBV27 with TRBJ2-2; 7 bases fit TRBD1. CDR1 is MNHEY, CDR2 SMNVEV, per germline (reference sequence). CDR3 length: 14 amino acids. V lost 7 bases to trimming and J lost 2 bases; unmatched junction nucleotides: 4. The CDR3 region is CASKGAENTGELFF. DNA of the CDR3: TGTGCCAGCAAGGGGGCCGAAAACACCGGGGAGCTGTTTTTT.

The gene calls are TRBV7-3 and TRBJ1-1, with no clear D. V was trimmed by 3 bases and J by 5 bases, leaving 10 bases between them. The CDR3 has 13 residues. Germline assignment: CDR1 SGHTA and CDR2 FQGTGA. The DNA for the CDR3 is TGTGCCAGCAGCTTCCAGCGGGCTACTGAAGCTTTCTTT. Translated, it gives CASSFQRATEAFF.

The chain carries TRBV4-1 and TRBJ2-7; D may correspond to TRBD1 or TRBD2 (5 bases each). The CDR3 sequence is 17 residues long. Germline CDR1 is MGHRA and CDR2 is YSYEKL. With 1 base removed from V and 5 bases from J, the gap between germline ends came to 21 bases. CDR3 coding DNA: TGCGCCAGCAGCCAAGTGGGCCGGGGCCCATACGGGGACGAGCAGTACTTC. The encoded protein is CASSQVGRGPYGDEQYF.

The chain employs TRBV7-2 and TRBJ1-1; 7 bases are a match to TRBD1. The CDR3 length is 14 residues. With V trimmed by 5 bases and J by 1 base, 4 bases remained unmatched. Germline CDR1 SGHTA, CDR2 FQGNSA. CDR3 nucleotide sequence: TGTGCCAGCAGCGTAGGGGGCCAGAACACTGAAGCTTTCTTT. Protein sequence: CASSVGGQNTEAFF.

The sample holds one count of this clone. V usage is TRBV30 and J usage is TRBJ1-2, with TRBD1 matching 8 bases. The CDR3 is made up of 11 amino acids. In germline, CDR1 is GTSNPN, CDR2 SVGIG (reference sequence). V shed 4 bases and J 8 bases; nucleotides not matched to a gene: 3. CDR3 in amino acids: CAWTGGGGYTF. The CDR3 nucleotides are TGTGCCTGGACAGGGGGCGGCGGCTACACCTTC.

The rearrangement uses TRBV4-3 and TRBJ1-1, with D maybe TRBD1 (6 bases). The CDR3 totals 16 residues. Between the trimmed V and J ends, which lost 0 bases and 3 bases, there was a span of 14 bases. Germline values: CDR1 LGHNA, CDR2 YSLEER. CDR3 loop: CASSQDRRGKDTEAFF. The CDR3 nucleotides are TGCGCCAGCAGCCAAGATCGCAGGGGCAAGGACACTGAAGCTTTCTTT.

CDR3 sequence: CASSPRGETGKSRSYTF. DNA of the CDR3: TGTGCCAGCAGCCCCCGAGGAGAGACAGGCAAAAGTAGGAGCTACACCTTC. The chain employs TRBV3-1 (or the pseudogene TRBV3-2) and TRBJ1-2, with D possibly TRBD1 on 6 matching bases. The germline V gene has CDR1 LGHDT and CDR2 YNNKEL (reference sequence). CDR3 length: 17 residues. V was pared by 4 bases and J by 9 bases, with 27 bases between.

The table lists this clone with a count of one. V is TRBV3-1 (or the pseudogene TRBV3-2) and J is TRBJ1-1; TRBD1 might be the D (6 bases). The CDR3 consists of 12 residues. V shed 4 bases and J shed 11 bases, with 14 bases lying between them. CDR1 is LGHDT, CDR2 YNNKEL, per germline (reference sequence). As DNA, the CDR3 is TGTGCCAGCAGCCGTACCACAGGGAACGCTTTCTTT. Amino acid sequence: CASSRTTGNAFF.

This chain joins TRBV5-5 and TRBJ2-1, with TRBD2 matching over 12 bases. J was trimmed by 4 bases and V by 4 bases; bases with no gene match: 3. Germline values: CDR1 SGHKS, CDR2 YYEKEE (reference sequence). This CDR3 has 15 amino acids. The CDR3 spells CASSPTSGGYNEQFF. DNA for the CDR3: TGTGCCAGCAGCCCGACTAGCGGGGGTTACAATGAGCAGTTCTTC.

This sequence joins TRBV11-3 and TRBJ2-1, with D possibly TRBD2 on 6 matching bases. CDR1 is SGHNT, CDR2 YENEEA, per germline. The ends were cut back, 5 bases at V and 2 bases at J, with 13 bases in the middle. CDR3 length equals 15 residues. The CDR3 loop reads CASSVRDSPYNEQFF. CDR3 bases: TGTGCCAGCAGCGTCCGGGACTCGCCCTACAATGAGCAGTTCTTC.

The rearrangement links TRBV7-3 to TRBJ2-3; TRBD2 aligns across 12 bases. The trim removed 4 bases at V and 7 bases at J, leaving 6 bases unmatched. CDR3 length: 15 residues. The V gene's germline CDR1 is SGHTA and CDR2 FQGTGA. The CDR3 protein is CASSSSGGAFYTQYF. CDR3 bases: TGTGCCAGCAGCTCTAGCGGGGGGGCCTTTTATACGCAGTATTTT. Based on the CDR3 plus reference TRBV7-3 and TRBJ2-3, the full variable domain is GAGVSQTPSNKVTEKGKYVELRCDPISGHTALYWYRQSLGQGPEFLIYFQGTGAADDSGLPNDRFFAVRPEGSVSTLKIQRTERGDSAVYLCASSSSGGAFYTQYFGPGTRLTVL.

The J gene is TRBJ1-3, the V gene TRBV7-9; D is perhaps TRBD1 (6 bases). Germline CDR1 reads SEHNR; CDR2 reads FQNEAQ (reference sequence). V was pared by 5 bases and J by 0 bases, with 11 bases between. This CDR3 region has 15 residues. Here the CDR3 DNA reads TGTGCCAGCAGCCCAGGGGCTTTCTCTGGAAACACCATATATTTT. Translating it yields CASSPGAFSGNTIYF.

The genes are TRBV6-5 and TRBJ1-5; D gene uncertain. Looked up from germline, CDR1 is MNHEY and CDR2 is SVGAGI. The CDR3 extends over 13 amino acids. Trimming cost V 10 bases and J 5 bases, with 15 bases left between them. CDR3 loop: CAISLGVHQPQHF. CDR3 DNA sequence: TGTGCCATCTCTTTAGGAGTCCATCAGCCCCAGCATTTT.